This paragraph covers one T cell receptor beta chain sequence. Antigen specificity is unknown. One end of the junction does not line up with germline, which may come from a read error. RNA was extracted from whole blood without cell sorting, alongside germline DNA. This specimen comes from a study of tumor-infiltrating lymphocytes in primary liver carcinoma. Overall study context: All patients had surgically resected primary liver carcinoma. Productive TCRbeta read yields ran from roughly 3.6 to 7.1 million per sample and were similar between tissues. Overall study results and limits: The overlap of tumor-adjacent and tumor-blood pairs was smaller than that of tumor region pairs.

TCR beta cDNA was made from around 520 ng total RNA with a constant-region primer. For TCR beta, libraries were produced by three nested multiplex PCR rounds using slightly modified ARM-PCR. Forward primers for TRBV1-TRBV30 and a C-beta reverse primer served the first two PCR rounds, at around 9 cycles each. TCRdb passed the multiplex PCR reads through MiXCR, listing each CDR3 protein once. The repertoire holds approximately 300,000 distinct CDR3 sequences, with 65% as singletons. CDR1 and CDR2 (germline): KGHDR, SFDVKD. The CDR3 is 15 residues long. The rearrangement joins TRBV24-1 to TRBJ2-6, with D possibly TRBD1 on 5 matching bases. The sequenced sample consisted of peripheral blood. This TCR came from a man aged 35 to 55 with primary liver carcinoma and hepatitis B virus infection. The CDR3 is CATSDVTPGASVLTF. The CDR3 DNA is TGTGCCACCAGTGATGTGACACCTGGGGCCAGCGTCCTGACTTTC.